Below are 32 T cell receptor beta chains sequenced from a single sample in a study of blood T cell repertoires in COVID-19 (dated by TCRdb to about 2020). The library came from the immunoSEQ multiplex PCR assay. The clones in this table, taken by TCRdb from immuneACCESS, are in-frame only. Not every clone is retained; where verified, under half of the shortfall comes from an unresolved V gene, and the cause of the rest is unknown. The table for this sample lists fewer than 400,000 clones; 85% to 90% of them were counted only once. Roughly 2.9% of the sample is in the top ten clones. The sequencing input was peripheral blood. The receptors were gathered from a young woman with COVID-19, enrolled during active disease.

The chain is built from TRBV5-1 and TRBJ1-1; TRBD1 is a possible D gene (6 bases). Germline V gives CDR1 SGHRS, CDR2 YFSETQ. Between the trimmed V and J ends, which lost 4 bases and 3 bases, there was a span of 16 bases. CDR3 length: 15 amino acids. CDR3 DNA: TGCGCCAGCAGCCCCTTCCGGGGGGCCGACACTGAAGCTTTCTTT. It translates to CASSPFRGADTEAFF.

J is TRBJ1-1 and V is TRBV7-6; a possible D gene is TRBD1 (5 bases). Germline V gives CDR1 SGHVS, CDR2 FNYEAQ. The V end lost 4 bases, the J end lost 5 bases, and 17 bases lay between the germline ends. The CDR3 is 15 residues long. CDR3: CASSSTASPGTEAFF. In nucleotides, the CDR3 is TGTGCCAGCAGCTCTACAGCCTCACCAGGGACTGAAGCTTTCTTT.

This sequence joins TRBV10-3 and TRBJ1-1; 7 bases line up with TRBD1. This CDR3 is built from 15 residues. Germline CDR1 and CDR2: ENHRY and SYGVKD. V shed 1 base and J 2 bases; nucleotides not matched to a gene: 4. DNA of the CDR3: TGTGCCATCAGTGAGTATGGGACAGACAACACTGAAGCTTTCTTT. Translating it yields CAISEYGTDNTEAFF.

This chain uses TRBV6-5 with TRBJ2-1; no firm D call. CDR1 MNHEY and CDR2 SVGAGI come from the germline V gene. V was shortened by 0 bases and J by 3 bases, with 12 bases between the two germline ends. This CDR3 is 16 amino acids long. CDR3 in amino acids: CASSYSVRSHYNEQFF. The CDR3 DNA sequence: TGTGCCAGCAGTTACTCGGTCCGGAGTCACTACAATGAGCAGTTCTTC.

The chain links TRBV6-5 to TRBJ1-1; no firm D call. V was pared by 4 bases and J by 1 base, with 10 bases between. In germline, CDR1 is MNHEY, CDR2 SVGAGI. The CDR3 spans 14 residues. CDR3 residues: CASSSGFRNTEAFF. The CDR3, as DNA: TGTGCCAGCAGTTCGGGGTTTAGGAACACTGAAGCTTTCTTT.

The genes are TRBV29-1 and TRBJ1-4; TRBD1 agrees at 10 bases. The CDR3 is 14 residues long. V gave up 1 base and J gave up 6 bases; unmatched junction bases: 2. Germline V gives CDR1 SQVTM, CDR2 ANQGSEA. CDR3 residues: CSVEVGTGDEKLFF. As DNA, the CDR3 is TGCAGCGTTGAAGTGGGGACAGGGGATGAAAAACTGTTTTTT.

The chain couples TRBV27 to TRBJ2-3; 12 nucleotides match TRBD2. Germline V gene lookup returns CDR1 MNHEY and CDR2 SMNVEV (reference sequence). The CDR3 consists of 15 residues. Trimming took 5 bases from V and 5 from J; bases not matched to a gene: 5. The DNA for the CDR3 is TGTGCCAGCAGTCACGGACTAGCGGGATTAGATACGCAGTATTTT. As protein: CASSHGLAGLDTQYF.

The V and J genes are TRBV6-4 and TRBJ1-2; maybe TRBD1 (6 bases). The CDR3 has 20 amino acids. Germline V lookup: CDR1 MRHNA, CDR2 SNTAGT. Trimming stripped 1 base from V and 1 base from J, with 25 bases between. This chain's CDR3 is CASSDCTFWDKDCSNYGYTF. Written as DNA, the CDR3 is TGTGCCAGCAGTGACTGCACCTTTTGGGACAAAGACTGCAGTAACTATGGCTACACCTTC.

The chain joins TRBV5-4 to TRBJ2-3; possible D gene TRBD2, 5 bases. The CDR3 is 15 amino acids. V was cut by 0 bases and J by 4 bases, with 12 bases left in between. Germline values: CDR1 SGHNT, CDR2 YYREEE (reference sequence). The DNA for the CDR3 is TGTGCCAGCAGCTTGGCTGGACTGGTACCAGATACGCAGTATTTT. Protein sequence: CASSLAGLVPDTQYF.

The chain recombines TRBV5-4 with TRBJ2-2; 9 bases are shared with TRBD1. With V trimmed by 0 bases and J by 5 bases, 8 bases remained unmatched. From germline, CDR1 is SGHNT and CDR2 YYREEE (reference sequence). The CDR3 has 17 amino acids. CDR3 region: CASSLVPGQGITGELFF. The CDR3 DNA reads as TGTGCCAGCAGCTTGGTCCCGGGACAGGGCATTACCGGGGAGCTGTTTTTT.

This chain links TRBV19 with TRBJ2-2; 11 bases map to TRBD2. V was clipped by 6 bases and J by 6 bases; unmatched bases: 6. This CDR3 comprises 15 residues. Germline loops: CDR1 LNHDA, CDR2 SQIVND (reference sequence). Here the CDR3 reads CASSTSGRTAGELFF. CDR3 DNA: TGTGCCAGTAGCACTAGCGGGAGAACGGCCGGGGAGCTGTTTTTT.

This chain connects TRBV10-3 to TRBJ1-2; D might be TRBD1 (6 bases). The CDR3 sequence is 14 residues long. Trimming removed 7 bases at V and 0 bases at J, with 12 bases between. Germline lookup yields CDR1 ENHRY and CDR2 SYGVKD. CDR3 sequence reads: CAITGGRANYGYTF. DNA of the CDR3: TGTGCCATCACCGGGGGGCGAGCTAACTATGGCTACACCTTC.

This clone appeared once. The rearrangement joins TRBV18 to TRBJ2-2, with 7 bases fitting TRBD1. V shed 3 bases, J shed 5 bases, and the junction held 3 bases outside the gene matches. Germline V lookup: CDR1 KGHSH, CDR2 LQKENI. This CDR3 has 14 amino acids. DNA for the CDR3: TGTGCCAGCTCACCTGACAGGGTAACCGGGGAGCTGTTTTTT. It is translated as CASSPDRVTGELFF.

This rearrangement joins TRBV6-6 to TRBJ2-4, with 10 bases that match TRBD2. The CDR3 totals 15 residues. The J segment lost 1 base and the V segment lost 5 bases, leaving 2 bases of the junction unmatched. Germline V gives CDR1 MNHNY, CDR2 SVGAGI (reference sequence). The chain's CDR3 is CASSPTSGAKNIQYF. The CDR3 DNA sequence: TGTGCCAGCAGTCCGACTAGCGGGGCCAAAAACATTCAGTACTTC.

The chain couples TRBV10-2 to TRBJ2-7; 8 nucleotides agree with TRBD2. Trimming took 10 bases from V and 4 from J; bases not matched to a gene: 9. The CDR3 has 13 residues. The germline gives CDR1 WSHSY, CDR2 SAAADI. The CDR3, as DNA: TGCGCCACCCAGAGCGGGAGAGGGTACGAGCAGTACTTC. It specifies CATQSGRGYEQYF.

This clone is a singleton in its sample. The gene calls are TRBV19 and TRBJ2-7; D not resolved. Germline-derived CDR1 and CDR2 are LNHDA and SQIVND (reference sequence). The CDR3 length is 15 residues. V lost 3 bases and J 3 bases, leaving 15 bases between the germline ends. The CDR3 loop reads CASSISEDTVYEQYF. CDR3 bases: TGTGCCAGTAGTATTTCTGAAGACACCGTCTACGAGCAGTACTTC.

V gene TRBV7-2 combines with J gene TRBJ2-7, with 7 bases identical to TRBD2. V was pared by 2 bases and J by 0 bases, with 7 bases of the junction left unmatched. The germline gives CDR1 SGHTA, CDR2 FQGNSA. This CDR3 has 16 amino acids. The CDR3 bases are TGTGCCAGCAGCTTAAGGTCCGGGACTACCTCCTACGAGCAGTACTTC. Protein: CASSLRSGTTSYEQYF.

This chain joins TRBV18 and TRBJ2-7; tentatively, D is TRBD1 (6 bases). CDR3 size: 14 residues. Germline V gene sequence: CDR1 KGHSH, CDR2 LQKENI. V was trimmed by 3 bases and J by 5 bases, leaving 14 bases between them. The CDR3 nucleotides read TGTGCCAGCTCACCTGGAAGTGGGGGCCACGAGCAGTACTTC. It is translated as CASSPGSGGHEQYF.

The V gene is TRBV29-1, the J gene TRBJ2-5; 7 bases are a match to TRBD1. CDR1 and CDR2 (germline): SQVTM, ANQGSEA. This CDR3 contains 15 residues. V lost 5 bases, J lost 2 bases, and 11 bases stayed unmatched. The CDR3 DNA is TGCAGCGTTCGAGGAGGACGACAGGGTCAAGAGACCCAGTACTTC. Residues: CSVRGGRQGQETQYF.

V is TRBV2 and J is TRBJ2-3; 7 bases map to TRBD2. The CDR3 runs 16 residues. V was pared by 7 bases and J by 5 bases, with 15 bases of the junction left unmatched. Looked up from germline, CDR1 is SNHLY and CDR2 is FYNNEI. Here the CDR3 reads CASTRTSAQRGDTQYF. The CDR3 nucleotides read TGTGCCAGCACCCGAACTAGCGCTCAAAGGGGAGATACGCAGTATTTT.

CDR3 nucleotides: TGTGCCAGCAGTTACTCCCCTCGACAGGGATACGAGCAGTACTTC. Its protein is CASSYSPRQGYEQYF. The chain carries TRBV6-6 and TRBJ2-7; 7 nucleotides match TRBD1. This CDR3 is 15 amino acids long. V dropped 0 bases and J dropped 4; count of bases not matched to a gene: 6. CDR1 is MNHNY, CDR2 SVGAGI, per germline (reference sequence).

The chain couples TRBV19 to TRBJ1-2, with TRBD1 identical over 7 bases. This CDR3 has 15 residues. The junction had 14 bases not matched to a gene; V was cut back by 8 bases and J by 5 bases. CDR1 is LNHDA and CDR2 is SQIVND in the germline V gene (reference sequence). CDR3 residues: CASRTSGTDDYGYTF. CDR3 DNA: TGTGCCAGTCGAACCTCCGGGACAGATGATTATGGCTACACCTTC.

The chain joins TRBV7-9 to TRBJ1-6, with D possibly being TRBD1 (6 bases). The V gene's germline CDR1 is SEHNR and CDR2 FQNEAQ (reference sequence). The CDR3 extends over 15 amino acids. With 5 bases removed from V and 8 bases from J, the gap between germline ends came to 16 bases. The CDR3 here is CASSPGRGRDSPLHF. For the CDR3, the DNA is TGTGCCAGCAGCCCGGGGCGGGGGCGAGATTCACCCCTCCACTTT.

The chain has TRBV5-6 and TRBJ2-1, with D unresolved. CDR3 length equals 14 residues. V shed 1 base and J shed 4 bases, with 9 bases lying between them. Germline V gene sequence: CDR1 SGHDT, CDR2 YYEEEE. The CDR3 spells CASSLWAGYNEQFF. In DNA, the CDR3 is TGTGCCAGCAGCTTGTGGGCAGGATACAATGAGCAGTTCTTC.

The genes are TRBV7-2 and TRBJ1-1, with TRBD1 identical over 12 bases. The CDR3 covers 17 residues. Germline assignment: CDR1 SGHTA and CDR2 FQGNSA. Trimming at V came to 5 bases and at J to 6 bases, leaving 13 bases not matched to a gene. The CDR3 loop reads CASSDRDRGPARPEAFF. The CDR3 DNA sequence: TGTGCCAGCAGCGACAGGGACAGGGGGCCCGCTCGCCCTGAAGCTTTCTTT.

The chain joins TRBV5-1 to TRBJ1-3; 12 bases are a match to TRBD1. CDR1 and CDR2 from the germline V gene are SGHRS and YFSETQ. This CDR3 is 18 amino acids long. The J segment lost 0 bases and the V segment lost 1 base, leaving 5 bases of the junction unmatched. CDR3 nucleotide sequence: TGCGCCAGCAGCTTGAGAGGGACAGGGGGCCGCTCTGGAAACACCATATATTTT. This gives the protein CASSLRGTGGRSGNTIYF.

The chain uses TRBV30 and TRBJ1-5, with D tentatively TRBD1 (5 bases). Trimming shortened V by 3 bases and J by 5 bases, and 11 bases separated the two germline ends. The CDR3 totals 13 residues. Germline values: CDR1 GTSNPN, CDR2 SVGIG (reference sequence). CDR3 sequence (DNA): TGTGCCTGGAGCCCGACAGAAGATCAGCCCCAGCATTTT. This gives the protein CAWSPTEDQPQHF.

The chain joins TRBV13 to TRBJ2-2, with D possibly being TRBD1 (6 bases). Trimming removed 3 bases at V and 2 bases at J, with 13 bases between. Germline V CDR1 and CDR2: PRHDT, FYEKMQ (reference sequence). This CDR3 region has 16 residues. The CDR3 nucleotides are TGTGCCAGCAGCTTCCTTGGACAGCTTAACACCGGGGAGCTGTTTTTT. Amino acids: CASSFLGQLNTGELFF.

This clone occurred once. The chain employs TRBV11-3 and TRBJ1-1, with D perhaps TRBD1 (5 bases). The length of the CDR3 is 12 residues. Germline values: CDR1 SGHNT, CDR2 YENEEA. Deletions cut 0 bases from V and 7 bases from J, with 6 bases between. CDR3 in DNA: TGTGCCAGCAGCTTAGACCAGGGTGAAGCTTTCTTT. Encoded protein: CASSLDQGEAFF.

V and J are TRBV19 and TRBJ1-1, with TRBD1 matching 8 bases. CDR1 is LNHDA and CDR2 is SQIVND in the germline V gene (reference sequence). CDR3 length: 14 residues. The trim removed 5 bases at V and 3 bases at J, leaving 5 bases unmatched. CDR3 DNA: TGTGCCAGTAGTTCTGCCAGGGGGCACACTGAAGCTTTCTTT. This gives the protein CASSSARGHTEAFF.

The chain links TRBV28 to TRBJ1-1; D possibly corresponds to TRBD1 (6 bases). The CDR3 totals 14 residues. V was cut by 5 bases and J by 2 bases, with 12 bases left in between. Germline V gene sequence: CDR1 MDHEN, CDR2 SYDVKM. CDR3 in amino acids: CASSATGLNTEAFF. The CDR3 bases are TGTGCCAGCAGTGCAACAGGGTTAAACACTGAAGCTTTCTTT.

Points on this clone: This CDR3 is also generated by other DNA sequences in the sample. This chain joins TRBV7-9 and TRBJ1-1, with D possibly TRBD1 on 5 matching bases. V was clipped by 4 bases and J by 5 bases, with 8 bases between them. The CDR3 extends over 12 amino acids. The germline gives CDR1 SEHNR, CDR2 FQNEAQ (reference sequence). This chain's CDR3 is CASSSQGTEAFF. As DNA, the CDR3 is TGTGCCAGCAGCTCCCAGGGAACTGAAGCTTTCTTT.